This TCR beta chain was sequenced in a study of T cell clones after liver transplantation (dated by TCRdb to between 2017 and 2020). At the level of the whole study: Samples were obtained from ITN030ST, a randomized trial in which withdrawal of immunosuppression was attempted within 2 years of liver transplantation. Third party-reactive TCRbeta sequences from pre-transplant MLRs were also identified as an antigen-independent comparator for donor-reactive sequences. Subjects received no induction therapy and standard immunosuppression until randomization at 12-24 months post-transplant. After a pre-transplant mixed lymphocyte reaction, TCRbeta sequencing was used to pinpoint donor-reactive T cell clones, which were subsequently tracked in post-transplant blood. Three of the eight recipients were HCV-positive; the others were transplanted for non-autoimmune, non-viral indications. Blood samples were collected pre-transplant, pre-randomization before withdrawal, and post-randomization after either full withdrawal or failed withdrawal. Tolerance was defined as complete withdrawal of immunosuppression for at least one year without a rise in liver enzymes beyond twice the upper limit of normal. Of the 8 liver transplant recipients making up the studied cohort, 3 were classified as tolerant and 5 as non-tolerant. Study-level results and caveats: Donor-reactive sequences decreased more than third party-reactive sequences, which suggests partial antigen-specific deletion that was not related to withdrawal success. Without allograft tissue specimens, donor-reactive T cells may have migrated into the graft rather than being deleted. In two subjects, low numbers of available donor cells limited the measurable donor-reactive repertoire. Because of small, heterogeneous patient numbers and non-standardized post-transplant time points, the conclusions were only preliminary. Circulating donor-reactive CD4 TCRbeta sequences fell significantly post-transplant in most of the 8 subjects, irrespective of tolerance or HCV status. When repertoire turnover was accounted for, significantly reduced detection of donor-reactive sequences was found in 7 of 8 subjects for CD4 and in 8 of 8 subjects for CD8.

Using immunoSEQ, frozen genomic DNA was subjected to high-throughput TCRbeta CDR3 sequencing, a process that included PCR amplification, mapping, bias correction and internal controls. Processing in the source paper ran as follows. Only productive rearrangements were retained, and each unique TCRbeta sequence was defined by its CDR3 nucleotide sequence together with its V and J gene. For a sequence to be called donor-reactive, it needed a frequency of at least 0.01% and at least 5-fold expansion in CFSE-low cells compared with unstimulated pre-transplant cells. Per-subject minimum frequency thresholds, based on the lowest-template unstimulated sample, ensured at least 90% detection power. Jensen-Shannon divergence between the top 1000 TCRbeta sequences after and before transplant was used to measure repertoire turnover. Two-sided Fisher's exact tests were used to test for changes in how often donor-reactive sequences were detected. Drawn from immuneACCESS, this table holds only the in-frame rearrangements with V and J called that TCRdb kept. Clones are partly lost; checked studies trace under half to an unresolved V gene and leave the rest unexplained. Clonal size and the V and J genes are those of that table, whereas D and trimming came from the DNA. Within this sample are about 120,000 clones, with less than 95% of them counted one time only. The biggest ten clones account for 0.75% to 0.85% of the sample.

In the germline V gene, CDR1 corresponds to SGHTA and CDR2 to FQGNSA. Its CDR3 holds 13 amino acids, cysteine through phenylalanine. CDR3 DNA is the only sequence kept; it has 39 bases, read in frame from the first base. Between the V and J ends, shortened by 2 bases and 4 bases respectively, the junction contains 9 bases. Thawed unstimulated PBMCs were stained for CD3, CD4 and CD8 and FACS-sorted into CD3+CD4+ and CD3+CD8+ populations. Randomization to immunosuppression withdrawal applied to every one of the 8 studied subjects. The Qiagen DNeasy Blood and Tissue Kit was used to isolate genomic DNA. Concerning this clone: The target of this receptor is not known. No much larger clone is present one base from it, and per-base qualities are unavailable.

This receptor was obtained from a human patient who received a liver transplant. Following a transplant, a fraction of the T cells may be traceable to the graft donor. The V and J segments used are TRBV7-2 and TRBJ2-7, with the identity of the D gene unclear. The source material was CD4+ T cells from blood, sampled 12 months after liver transplant. This receptor carries the CDR3 CASSLSLPYEQYF. The DNA sequence is given as TGTGCCAGCAGCTTATCCTTGCCGTACGAGCAGTACTTC.